These 2 T cell receptor beta chains were all obtained from the same sample, sequenced in a study of blood T cell repertoires in COVID-19. Sequenced by immunoSEQ multiplex PCR; TCRdb stores in-frame clones only, minus some. Among about 120,000 clones, roughly 80% were seen once, and the ten largest hold under 3%. The source material was peripheral blood. These receptors all stem from a man aged 30 to 39 with acute or convalescent COVID-19.

This clone was seen once. The CDR3 bases are TGTGCCAGCAGAGACACAGGGGCTGGCTACACCTTC. Residues: CASRDTGAGYTF. The V and J genes are TRBV27 and TRBJ1-2; TRBD1 aligns across 7 bases. The germline CDR1 and CDR2 sequences are MNHEY and SMNVEV (reference sequence). This CDR3 has 12 residues. Trimming removed 6 bases from V and 7 bases from J; junction bases left unmatched: 5.

This clone has only a few counts. This chain joins TRBV18 and TRBJ1-1, with D hard to call. V was shortened by 4 bases and J by 11 bases, with 11 bases between the two germline ends. CDR1 and CDR2 from the germline V gene are KGHSH and LQKENI. CDR3 size: 11 residues. The CDR3 reads CASSLRGEAFF. The CDR3 bases are TGTGCCAGCTCACTTCGAGGAGAGGCTTTCTTT.